A selection of T cell receptor beta chains follows, all from one sample in a study of identical twins. Each CDR3 protein gets one entry after TCRdb re-called the 5' RACE reads with MiXCR. The sample carries about 100,000 distinct CDR3 sequences, 5.9% recorded once. Specimen: memory T cells sorted from blood. Receptors were obtained from a woman in her 50s in good health. Each CDR3 is given with its conserved first and last residue. The order of the fields is CDR3 length, J gene, V gene, D gene, CDR3 protein. A D gene is named only where the DNA matches it firmly.

>16|TRBJ1-1|TRBV5-1|-
CASSFRTGEPLTGAFF
>15|TRBJ2-7|TRBV6-2/TRBV6-3|TRBD2
CASSGGLAGVSEQYF
>16|TRBJ2-1|TRBV7-8|TRBD2
CASSPRTSRVNNEQFF
>15|TRBJ2-5|TRBV5-1|-
CASSTGGQTQETQYF
>16|TRBJ2-3|TRBV27|-
CASTLGPMTSTDTQYF
>16|TRBJ1-1|TRBV21-1|-
CASSTPRQGPDTEAFF
>15|TRBJ2-1|TRBV3-1|TRBD2
CASSQVLLAGDEQFF
>13|TRBJ2-3|TRBV12-3/TRBV12-4|TRBD2
CASSGTSGDTQYF
>19|TRBJ2-1|TRBV24-1|-
CATSDRAPTGDTNLNEQFF
>14|TRBJ2-2|TRBV12-3/TRBV12-4|-
CASSLQGWIGELFF
>14|TRBJ2-5|TRBV20-1|-
CSARDVRGQETQYF
>14|TRBJ1-6|TRBV4-2|TRBD1
CASSHRTGGSPLHF
>12|TRBJ2-1|TRBV6-5|-
CASHRGDNEQFF
>18|TRBJ2-1|TRBV5-6|-
CASSLVVAVRGSEDEQFF
>16|TRBJ2-7|TRBV7-3|TRBD1
CASSLESADRGYEQYF
>13|TRBJ1-4|TRBV6-6|-
CATGRFTNEKLFF
>15|TRBJ2-1|TRBV29-1|-
CSVQLPSASYNEQFF
>16|TRBJ2-3|TRBV11-2|TRBD2
CASSLVTGTSGSTQYF
>12|TRBJ2-7|TRBV3-1|-
CASSPRTREQYF
>16|TRBJ1-6|TRBV11-2|-
CASSLLGAGGNSPLHF
>13|TRBJ1-5|TRBV29-1|TRBD1
CSVAGGVGQPQHF
>15|TRBJ2-1|TRBV4-1|TRBD2
CASSSPTSGYNEQFF
>18|TRBJ2-3|TRBV6-6|TRBD2
CASSYPGLGGTSTDTQYF
>15|TRBJ2-5|TRBV6-1|-
CASSGKGPRVETQYF
>14|TRBJ2-1|TRBV19|-
CASSILAPSNEQFF
>11|TRBJ2-5|TRBV20-1|-
CSALREETQYF
>12|TRBJ2-5|TRBV29-1|-
CSVARERETQYF
>16|TRBJ1-2|TRBV19|TRBD1
CASSGAGQEIAYGYTF
>12|TRBJ2-2|TRBV29-1|-
CSVGERTGELFF
>11|TRBJ1-1|TRBV7-8|-
CASSLVAEAFF
>17|TRBJ2-6|TRBV19|-
CASTPEADISGANVQTF
>15|TRBJ2-1|TRBV12-3/TRBV12-4|TRBD2
CASSQVAGAYNEQFF
>13|TRBJ1-5|TRBV5-6|-
CASSLFLGQPQHF
>13|TRBJ2-3|TRBV20-1|-
CSASILTEDTQYF
>13|TRBJ2-1|TRBV6-6|TRBD2
CASILAGNNEQFF
>12|TRBJ2-4|TRBV30|-
CAASGAKNIRYF
>13|TRBJ2-5|TRBV6-1|-
CASSAQGRETQYF
>13|TRBJ1-1|TRBV20-1|-
CSAMTFMNTEAFF
>15|TRBJ1-1|TRBV20-1|TRBD1
CSARDQTTGDTEAFF
>15|TRBJ1-1|TRBV5-1|-
CASSLEGPMNTEAFF
>16|TRBJ2-1|TRBV24-1|-
CATSAGDGGFGGEQFF
>14|TRBJ2-7|TRBV3-1|TRBD1
CASSLTGGRGGQYF
>13|TRBJ2-7|TRBV6-5|-
CASSYGGVNEQYF
>15|TRBJ2-1|TRBV5-1|TRBD1
CTSSMPGQTYNEQFF
>14|TRBJ2-3|TRBV20-1|-
CSASSLDLTDTQYF
>20|TRBJ2-2|TRBV7-2|TRBD2
CASSYGFGTSGRSNTGELFF
>13|TRBJ2-1|TRBV11-2|TRBD1
CASSQERQGEQFF
>16|TRBJ2-4|TRBV18|TRBD1
CASSPPDRAHREGQYF
>15|TRBJ1-2|TRBV7-9|-
CASSLGQEAGYGYTF
>16|TRBJ2-3|TRBV7-6|-
CASSWGSSDGTDTQYF
>15|TRBJ2-2|TRBV6-1|-
CASSQTDPNTGELFF
>15|TRBJ2-1|TRBV5-1|-
CASSLTSFGGNEQFF
>15|TRBJ2-1|TRBV4-2|TRBD2
CASSQGSGSFNEQFF
>13|TRBJ2-4|TRBV29-1|-
CSVSQGRGNIQYF
>17|TRBJ2-3|TRBV5-6|TRBD1
CASSLKGQETSTDTQYF
>14|TRBJ2-7|TRBV19|-
CASSIGLLTYEQYF
>16|TRBJ1-2|TRBV5-6|TRBD1
CASSTPSGQGIYGYTF